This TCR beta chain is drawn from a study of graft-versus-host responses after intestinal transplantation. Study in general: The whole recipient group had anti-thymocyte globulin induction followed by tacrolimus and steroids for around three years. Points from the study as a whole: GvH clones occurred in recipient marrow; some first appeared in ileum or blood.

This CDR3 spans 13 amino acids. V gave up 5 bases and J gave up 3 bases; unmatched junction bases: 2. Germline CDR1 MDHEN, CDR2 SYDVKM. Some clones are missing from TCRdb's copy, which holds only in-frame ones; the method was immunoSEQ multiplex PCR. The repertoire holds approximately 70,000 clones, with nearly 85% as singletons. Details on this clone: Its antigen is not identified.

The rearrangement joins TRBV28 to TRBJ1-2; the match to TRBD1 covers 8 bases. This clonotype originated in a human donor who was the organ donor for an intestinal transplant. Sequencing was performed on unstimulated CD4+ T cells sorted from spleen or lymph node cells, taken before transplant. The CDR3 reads CASSPGGHYGYTF. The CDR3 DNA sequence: TGTGCCAGCAGTCCAGGGGGCCACTATGGCTACACCTTC.